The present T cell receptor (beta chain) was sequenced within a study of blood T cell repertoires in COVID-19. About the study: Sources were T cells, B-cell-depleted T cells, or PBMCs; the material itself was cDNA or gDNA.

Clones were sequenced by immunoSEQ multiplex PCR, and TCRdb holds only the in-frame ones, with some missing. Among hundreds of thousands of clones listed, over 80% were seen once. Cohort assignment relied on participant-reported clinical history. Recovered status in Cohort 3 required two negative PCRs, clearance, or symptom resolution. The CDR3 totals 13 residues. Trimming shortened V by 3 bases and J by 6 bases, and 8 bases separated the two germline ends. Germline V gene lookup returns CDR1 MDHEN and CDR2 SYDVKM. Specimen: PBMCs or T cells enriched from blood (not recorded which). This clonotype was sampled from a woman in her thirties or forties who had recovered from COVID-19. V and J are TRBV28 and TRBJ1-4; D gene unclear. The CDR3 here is CASSFPVHEKLFF. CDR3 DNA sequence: TGTGCCAGCAGTTTCCCCGTTCATGAAAAACTGTTTTTT.